The 18 T cell receptor beta chains presented below share a single source sample, sequenced in a study of OX40 agonist ivuxolimab in advanced cancers. Library creation used the immunoSEQ multiplex PCR assay. TCRdb retrieved this table from immuneACCESS and kept in-frame rearrangements only. Not all clones are present; in checked studies, unresolved V genes account for under half, and no reason is known for the remainder. This sample holds 48,000 or so clones; roughly 81% were observed only once. Approximately 7.3% of the sample rests with the top ten. This sample comprised CD4+ or CD8+ T cells sorted from blood, obtained in a trial of the OX40 agonist ivuxolimab. The source is an adult with an advanced solid tumor such as melanoma, head and neck, liver or kidney cancer.

This chain connects TRBV5-8 to TRBJ2-7; either TRBD1 or TRBD2 may fit D (6 bases each). Germline lookup yields CDR1 SGHTS and CDR2 YDEGEE. The V end was cut by 4 bases, the J end by 0 bases, with 17 bases between. The CDR3 sequence is 16 residues long. This chain's CDR3 is CASSKNVEGVSYEQYF. The DNA for the CDR3 is TGTGCCAGCAGCAAGAATGTGGAGGGGGTCTCCTACGAGCAGTACTTC.

The chain links TRBV29-1 to TRBJ2-1; 7 nucleotides agree with TRBD2. Germline lookup yields CDR1 SQVTM and CDR2 ANQGSEA. The ends lost 1 base at V and 7 bases at J; junction bases unmatched: 7. The length of the CDR3 is 14 residues. CDR3 sequence: CSVEVTSYWNEQFF. The CDR3 DNA reads TGCAGCGTTGAAGTGACTAGCTACTGGAATGAGCAGTTCTTC.

This chain uses TRBV4-1 with TRBJ2-1, with D tentatively TRBD2 (6 bases). The CDR3 consists of 15 residues. The V end was cut by 0 bases, the J end by 5 bases, with 11 bases between. The V gene's germline CDR1 is MGHRA and CDR2 YSYEKL. CDR3 region: CASSQDQRADNEQFF. The CDR3 DNA follows: TGCGCCAGCAGCCAAGACCAGCGGGCTGACAATGAGCAGTTCTTC.

Only a few counts were recorded for this clone. This chain joins TRBV5-5 and TRBJ1-6; D is unresolved. Germline V CDR1 and CDR2: SGHKS, YYEKEE (reference sequence). Trimming removed 0 bases at V and 0 bases at J, with 10 bases between. The CDR3 sequence is 17 residues long. This chain's CDR3 is CASSLGISGSYNSPLHF. The DNA of the CDR3 is TGTGCCAGCAGCTTGGGGATCTCCGGCTCCTATAATTCACCCCTCCACTTT.

The chain couples TRBV5-4 to TRBJ2-7; D is possibly TRBD1 (5 bases). CDR3 length equals 15 residues. The germline CDR1 and CDR2 sequences are SGHNT and YYREEE (reference sequence). Trimming removed 0 bases at V and 0 bases at J, with 10 bases between. This CDR3 reads CASSLEGSFSYEQYF. In DNA form, the CDR3 reads TGTGCCAGCAGCTTGGAGGGGTCCTTCTCCTACGAGCAGTACTTC.

The V call is TRBV20-1, the J call TRBJ2-2; no clear D. CDR1 DFQATT and CDR2 SNEGSKA come from the germline V gene (reference sequence). V dropped 3 bases and J dropped 7 bases, with 6 bases sitting between them. The CDR3 sequence is 11 residues long. The CDR3 coding sequence is TGCAGTGCTAGGGACCGCGGGGAGCTGTTTTTT. It translates to CSARDRGELFF.

This chain links TRBV5-4 with TRBJ1-1; perhaps TRBD1 as D (5 bases). The CDR3 length is 12 residues. Germline V lookup: CDR1 SGHNT, CDR2 YYREEE (reference sequence). This chain's CDR3 is CAAGDGRTEAFF. For the CDR3, the DNA is TGTGCGGCGGGGGACGGTCGAACTGAAGCTTTCTTT. Full variable domain (rest looked up from reference TRBV5-4 and TRBJ1-1): ETGVTQSPTHLIKTRGQQVTLRCSSQSGHNTVSWYQQALGQGPQFIFQYYREEENGRGNFPPRFSGLQFPNYSSELNVNALELDDSALYLCAAGDGRTEAFFGQGTRLTVV.

The chain uses TRBV5-6 and TRBJ2-5; no reliable D call. This CDR3 has 14 residues. CDR1 is SGHDT, CDR2 YYEEEE, per germline. The V and J ends lost 2 bases and 4 bases respectively, with 12 bases between them. The CDR3 DNA sequence: TGTGCCAGCAGCTTCTTGAACGAACCAGAGACCCAGTACTTC. Translating gives CASSFLNEPETQYF.

The rearrangement links TRBV5-6 to TRBJ1-3, with 12 bases lining up with TRBD1. V shed 3 bases, J shed 1 base, and the junction held 8 bases outside the gene matches. The germline V gene has CDR1 SGHDT and CDR2 YYEEEE. The CDR3 sequence is 18 residues long. This CDR3 is CASSWGTGGSFSGNTIYF. In nucleotides, the CDR3 is TGTGCCAGCAGCTGGGGGACAGGGGGCTCATTTTCTGGAAACACCATATATTTT.

V is TRBV5-4 and J is TRBJ1-1; D is undetermined. V gave up 1 base and J gave up 7 bases, with 23 bases separating them. CDR3 length equals 17 residues. Germline CDR1 reads SGHNT; CDR2 reads YYREEE (reference sequence). CDR3 DNA sequence: TGTGCCAGCAGCTTGACCCCAAGGGTTCAAAGAGGTGGTGAAGCTTTCTTT. Encoded protein: CASSLTPRVQRGGEAFF.

The chain uses TRBV19 and TRBJ1-2; D might be TRBD1 (5 bases). Trimming stripped 5 bases from V and 1 base from J, with 8 bases between. Per germline, CDR1 LNHDA and CDR2 SQIVND (reference sequence). The CDR3 runs 13 residues. The CDR3: CASSPDSNYGYTF. Here the CDR3 DNA reads TGTGCCAGTAGTCCCGACAGTAACTATGGCTACACCTTC.

With respect to this clone: At one end the junction does not follow the germline gene, possibly because of a read error. V is TRBV5-1 and J is TRBJ2-7, with 8 positions matching TRBD1. The CDR3 sequence is 17 residues long. Germline values: CDR1 SGHRS, CDR2 YFSETQ. The CDR3 bases are TGCGCCAGCAGCGCAGGGGGCATCCTCCTTTTTTCCTACAAGCAGTACTTC. Protein product: CASSAGGILLFSYKQYF.

The V gene is TRBV7-8, the J gene TRBJ2-7; D is unclear. The germline V gene has CDR1 SGHVS and CDR2 FQNEAQ. Trimming left V 1 base short and J 4 bases short, with 14 bases between. CDR3 length: 15 residues. CDR3 protein: CASSLVDRVGYEQYF. The CDR3 nucleotides read TGTGCCAGCAGCTTAGTGGACCGCGTCGGGTACGAGCAGTACTTC.

This chain joins TRBV21-1 and TRBJ2-4; TRBD2 reflects the table's D call only, with no check against the DNA. TRBV21-1 is an annotated pseudogene. This CDR3 spans 20 amino acids. The CDR3 DNA is TGTGCCAGCAGCAATGGTTGTAGCGGGAGGGGAGATGCGACCAAAAACATTCAGTACTTC. As protein: CASSNGCSGRGDATKNIQYF.

J is TRBJ1-4 and V is TRBV11-2; no firm D call. The germline V gene encodes CDR1 SGHAT and CDR2 FQNNGV. The ends were cut back, 3 bases at V and 7 bases at J, with 12 bases in the middle. This CDR3 contains 14 residues. This chain's CDR3 is CASSLAIWGEKLFF. The CDR3 coding sequence is TGTGCCAGCAGCTTGGCGATATGGGGTGAAAAACTGTTTTTT.

In this sample, this clone turned up a few times. The chain recombines TRBV6-5 with TRBJ2-1; 9 bases align to TRBD2. The V gene end was trimmed by 4 bases and the J gene end by 5 bases; junction bases not matched to a gene: 6. The CDR3 is 15 amino acids. Germline V gene data show CDR1 as MNHEY and CDR2 as SVGAGI. CDR3 coding DNA: TGTGCCAGCAGTTCGAGGGCGGGAGGGAACAATGAGCAGTTCTTC. This codes for CASSSRAGGNNEQFF.

The chain couples TRBV5-4 to TRBJ1-5, with 10 bases identical to TRBD1. Per germline, CDR1 SGHNT and CDR2 YYREEE (reference sequence). The CDR3 is made up of 15 amino acids. The junction had 5 bases not matched to a gene; V was cut back by 3 bases and J by 5 bases. The CDR3 DNA reads as TGTGCCAGCAGCTCCGGGACAGGGGAATATCAGCCCCAGCATTTT. It translates to CASSSGTGEYQPQHF. Complete variable domain (other parts from reference TRBV5-4 and TRBJ1-5): ETGVTQSPTHLIKTRGQQVTLRCSSQSGHNTVSWYQQALGQGPQFIFQYYREEENGRGNFPPRFSGLQFPNYSSELNVNALELDDSALYLCASSSGTGEYQPQHFGDGTRLSIL.

The chain is built from TRBV5-4 and TRBJ1-5; D gene ambiguous. The germline gives CDR1 SGHNT, CDR2 YYREEE (reference sequence). CDR3 length: 14 amino acids. Between the trimmed V and J ends, which lost 0 bases and 3 bases, there was a span of 7 bases. Here the CDR3 DNA reads TGTGCCAGCAGCTTGGCCCGGGTCAATCAGCCCCAGCATTTT. Protein product: CASSLARVNQPQHF.